One TCR beta chain is described in this entry. Its antigen is still unknown. Using immunoSEQ multiplex PCR, the repertoire was profiled, and TCRdb retains in-frame clones only, with some absent. The data hold approximately 300,000 clones, with 86% observed a single time. This sample stems from a study of Ad26.COV2.S vaccination and SARS-CoV-2 variants. Study as a whole: The Ad26.COV2.S arm of the COV1001 trial was where the donor was placed. Ad26.COV2.S was injected intramuscularly once or twice, 56 days apart. Study findings and constraints: Analytic work on TCR breadth and depth might have understated the full extent of total T cell responses.

V was clipped by 2 bases and J by 7 bases, with 15 bases between them. This CDR3 has 15 amino acids. The germline CDR1 and CDR2 sequences are SGHTS and YDEGEE. Treatment reported: around 19 received Ad26.COV2.S at low or high dose, single or two shots; about 5 received placebo; per-sample allocation not given. Day 63 after the first vaccine or placebo injection was the time point for sampling. Adults aged 18-55 years in Boston included the donor. This clonotype was obtained from a person aged 18-65 years who received the Ad26.COV2.S COVID-19 vaccine or a placebo. The rearrangement joins TRBV5-8 to TRBJ1-4, with D possibly matching TRBD1 (6 bases). The sequenced sample was peripheral blood, obtained in a trial of Ad26.COV2.S vaccine versus placebo. The CDR3 region has the DNA TGTGCCAGCAGCTTTCAACCGGACAGCACTGAAAAACTGTTTTTT. The encoded protein is CASSFQPDSTEKLFF.